The 31 T cell receptor beta chains reported below all come from one sample, sequenced in a study of OX40 agonist ivuxolimab in advanced cancers. This table comes from immunoSEQ multiplex PCR, and its TCRdb copy is limited to in-frame clones, with some not included. The sample has roughly 90,000 clones, around 88% seen once. Here the sequenced sample was CD4+ or CD8+ T cells sorted from blood, taken in a trial of the OX40 agonist ivuxolimab. All receptors derive from an adult with an advanced solid tumor such as melanoma, head and neck, liver or kidney cancer.

V and J are TRBV11-2 and TRBJ2-3; possibly TRBD2 for D (6 bases). V lost 8 bases to trimming and J lost 4 bases, with 16 bases between them. The CDR3 length is 14 residues. Germline V CDR1 and CDR2: SGHAT, FQNNGV. CDR3 region: CASGGGATSDTQYF. The DNA for the CDR3 is TGTGCCAGCGGTGGCGGGGCGACCTCAGATACGCAGTATTTT.

The V and J genes are TRBV7-3 and TRBJ2-5; 7 nucleotides agree with TRBD2. Germline V gives CDR1 SGHTA, CDR2 FQGTGA. The CDR3 has 16 residues. Trimming removed 2 bases from V and 5 bases from J; junction bases left unmatched: 11. This CDR3 reads CASSLLPQGGRETQYF. The CDR3 DNA sequence: TGTGCCAGCAGCTTACTCCCCCAGGGAGGGAGGGAGACCCAGTACTTC.

V usage is TRBV30 and J usage is TRBJ2-5, with D perhaps matching TRBD2 (5 bases). Germline CDR1 is GTSNPN and CDR2 is SVGIG (reference sequence). The CDR3 is 12 amino acids. With 3 bases removed from V and 2 bases from J, the gap between germline ends came to 7 bases. The CDR3 DNA sequence: TGTGCCTGGAGAGCGGTACAAGAGACCCAGTACTTC. Translated, it gives CAWRAVQETQYF.

The rearrangement links TRBV4-2 to TRBJ1-1; D is uncertain. The V end was cut by 4 bases, the J end by 1 base, with 7 bases between. Germline V gives CDR1 LGHNA, CDR2 YNFKEQ. The CDR3 runs to 13 residues. The CDR3 sequence: CASSRPENTEAFF. In DNA form, the CDR3 reads TGTGCCAGCAGCCGCCCGGAGAACACTGAAGCTTTCTTT.

The gene calls are TRBV7-2 and TRBJ1-2, with D uncertain. Germline CDR1 is SGHTA and CDR2 is FQGNSA. The CDR3 length is 12 residues. The ends were cut back, 2 bases at V and 14 bases at J, with 15 bases in the middle. In DNA form, the CDR3 reads TGTGCCAGCAGCTTAAACGGAGGGCTGGGGACCTTC. It is translated as CASSLNGGLGTF.

The chain joins TRBV14 to TRBJ2-1; 14 bases are shared with TRBD2. J was trimmed by 6 bases and V by 2 bases; bases with no gene match: 6. There are 17 residues in the CDR3. CDR1 SGHDN and CDR2 FVKESK come from the germline V gene. CDR3 nucleotides: TGTGCCAGCAGCCAACGACTAGCGGGGGGGCCGTCCAATGAGCAGTTCTTC. Translating gives CASSQRLAGGPSNEQFF. The full variable domain, in which reference TRBV14 and TRBJ2-1 provide the parts outside the CDR3, is EAGVTQFPSHSVIEKGQTVTLRCDPISGHDNLYWYRRVMGKEIKFLLHFVKESKQDESGMPNNRFLAERTGGTYSTLKVQPAELEDSGVYFCASSQRLAGGPSNEQFFGPGTRLTVL.

The CDR3 DNA sequence: TGTGCAACCCAACCCGGTAGGGTACCAGATACGCAGTATTTT. This codes for CATQPGRVPDTQYF. The rearrangement links TRBV19 to TRBJ2-3; unclear D gene. The CDR3 spans 14 residues. CDR1 LNHDA and CDR2 SQIVND come from the germline V gene (reference sequence).

This sequence joins TRBV30 and TRBJ1-2; tentative D call: TRBD1 (5 bases). The CDR3 covers 14 residues. V lost 2 bases, J lost 5 bases, and 15 bases lay in between. From germline, CDR1 is GTSNPN and CDR2 SVGIG (reference sequence). The CDR3 sequence is CAWSSTSQGYGYTF. In DNA, the CDR3 is TGTGCCTGGAGTTCGACCTCCCAGGGATATGGCTACACCTTC. Using reference TRBV30 and TRBJ1-2 for the parts outside the CDR3, the full variable domain is SQTIHQWPATLVQPVGSPLSLECTVEGTSNPNLYWYRQAAGRGLQLLFYSVGIGQISSEVPQNLSASRPQDRQFILSSKKLLLSDSGFYLCAWSSTSQGYGYTFGSGTRLTVV.

V is TRBV27 and J is TRBJ1-2; D ambiguous. This CDR3 has 11 residues. CDR1 is MNHEY and CDR2 is SMNVEV in the germline V gene (reference sequence). V lost 6 bases to trimming and J lost 7 bases, with 9 bases between them. The CDR3 nucleotides are TGTGCCAGCAGCCGGTGGGGTGGCTACACCTTC. Protein product: CASSRWGGYTF.

The J gene is TRBJ1-2, the V gene TRBV2; tentatively, D is TRBD1 (5 bases). There are 16 residues in the CDR3. Germline CDR1 reads SNHLY; CDR2 reads FYNNEI. V lost 5 bases and J lost 0, with 16 bases in between. CDR3: CASSSRGILANYGYTF. Here the CDR3 DNA reads TGTGCCAGCAGTTCAAGGGGAATACTGGCTAACTATGGCTACACCTTC.

V usage is TRBV2 and J usage is TRBJ1-1, with D maybe TRBD1 (5 bases). This CDR3 contains 14 residues. Germline V gene sequence: CDR1 SNHLY, CDR2 FYNNEI. Trimming left V 2 bases short and J 8 bases short, with 15 bases between. The CDR3 nucleotides are TGTGCCAGCAGTGAATTACGCACAGGAGCCGAAGCTTTCTTT. This sequence encodes CASSELRTGAEAFF.

The chain joins TRBV19 to TRBJ1-1; the D gene is possibly TRBD1 (5 bases). V dropped 3 bases and J dropped 1 base, with 12 bases sitting between them. The CDR3 spans 15 residues. Germline V lookup: CDR1 LNHDA, CDR2 SQIVND (reference sequence). CDR3 residues: CASSIVGDWNTEAFF. The CDR3 coding sequence is TGTGCCAGTAGTATCGTCGGGGACTGGAACACTGAAGCTTTCTTT.

A word on this clone: Its ends do not fully match the called genes, so a read error is possible. The chain carries TRBV30 and TRBJ1-4; D gene unclear. Germline loops: CDR1 GTSNPN, CDR2 SVGIG (reference sequence). CDR3 length: 12 amino acids. In DNA, the CDR3 is TGTGCCGGGAGTCGGACTAATGAAAAACTGTTTTTT. Translation: CAGSRTNEKLFF.

This chain links TRBV7-9 with TRBJ2-7, with D maybe TRBD2 (6 bases). From germline, CDR1 is SEHNR and CDR2 FQNEAQ (reference sequence). V was shortened by 4 bases and J by 1 base, with 14 bases between the two germline ends. The CDR3 covers 15 residues. The CDR3 sequence is CASSSQGGGSYEQYF. In DNA form, the CDR3 reads TGTGCCAGCAGCTCCCAGGGAGGAGGGTCCTACGAGCAGTACTTC.

The chain is built from TRBV7-9 and TRBJ1-5; no clear D. The germline V and J ends were trimmed by 6 bases and 5 bases, with 8 bases remaining between them. The germline V gene encodes CDR1 SEHNR and CDR2 FQNEAQ (reference sequence). The CDR3 has 12 amino acids. Here the CDR3 reads CASSRADQPQHF. In nucleotides, the CDR3 is TGTGCCAGCAGTAGGGCTGATCAGCCCCAGCATTTT.

V usage is TRBV27 and J usage is TRBJ1-5, with D maybe TRBD1 (5 bases). CDR3 length: 15 residues. CDR1 and CDR2 from the germline V gene are MNHEY and SMNVEV (reference sequence). The germline V and J ends were trimmed by 3 bases and 4 bases, with 13 bases remaining between them. DNA for the CDR3: TGTGCCAGCAGTTTCCAGGGTACCGCTAATCAGCCCCAGCATTTT. Its translation is CASSFQGTANQPQHF.

The genes are TRBV7-2 and TRBJ2-5; a possible D gene is TRBD1 (6 bases). The germline V and J ends were trimmed by 5 bases and 0 bases, with 16 bases remaining between them. The CDR3 runs to 16 residues. Germline CDR1 reads SGHTA; CDR2 reads FQGNSA. For the CDR3, the DNA is TGTGCCAGCAGCCCCGGAGTCGGGACAAACCAAGAGACCCAGTACTTC. It translates to CASSPGVGTNQETQYF.

V and J are TRBV30 and TRBJ2-4; D tentatively fits TRBD1 or TRBD2 (6 bases each). This CDR3 is 15 amino acids long. V was trimmed by 5 bases and J by 0 bases, leaving 14 bases between them. Germline loops: CDR1 GTSNPN, CDR2 SVGIG (reference sequence). In DNA, the CDR3 is TGTGCCTGGGGTGAAGGAGGGGGAGCCAAAAACATTCAGTACTTC. This translates into CAWGEGGGAKNIQYF.

Only a few counts were recorded for this clone. The rearrangement links TRBV28 to TRBJ1-2; weak D call: TRBD1 (5 bases). The germline V gene has CDR1 MDHEN and CDR2 SYDVKM. The V and J ends lost 5 bases and 4 bases respectively, with 11 bases between them. CDR3 length: 13 amino acids. The CDR3 DNA follows: TGTGCCAGCAGTCTCCCCGGGGGCTATGGCTACACCTTC. Translating it yields CASSLPGGYGYTF.

This sequence joins TRBV7-2 and TRBJ2-5, with D tentatively TRBD1 or TRBD2 (5 bases each). CDR1 and CDR2 from the germline V gene are SGHTA and FQGNSA. Trimming stripped 5 bases from V and 1 base from J, with 11 bases between. This CDR3 contains 14 residues. The DNA for the CDR3 is TGTGCCAGCAGCCGACCCGGGGCCCAAGAGACCCAGTACTTC. Translated: CASSRPGAQETQYF.

V gene TRBV19 combines with J gene TRBJ2-2; D is possibly TRBD1 (5 bases). CDR1 is LNHDA, CDR2 SQIVND, per germline (reference sequence). The ends were cut back, 7 bases at V and 0 bases at J, with 15 bases in the middle. The CDR3 spans 16 residues. CDR3 sequence (DNA): TGTGCCAGTAATATGTGGGGCAGTACGAACACCGGGGAGCTGTTTTTT. It codes for CASNMWGSTNTGELFF.

The chain joins TRBV5-1 to TRBJ2-2; no clear D. The CDR3 contains 13 residues. CDR1 SGHRS and CDR2 YFSETQ come from the germline V gene. The V end was cut by 0 bases, the J end by 5 bases, with 5 bases between. DNA for the CDR3: TGCGCCAGCAGCTTGGCCCTAACCGGGGAGCTGTTTTTT. Protein: CASSLALTGELFF.

The chain joins TRBV7-2 to TRBJ1-5; 7 nucleotides line up with TRBD1. J was trimmed by 10 bases and V by 5 bases; bases with no gene match: 14. The CDR3 covers 15 residues. Germline values: CDR1 SGHTA, CDR2 FQGNSA. The CDR3: CASSLRRTGGAPQHF. CDR3 nucleotide sequence: TGTGCCAGCAGCCTACGCCGGACAGGCGGAGCACCCCAGCATTTT.

This sequence joins TRBV19 and TRBJ2-2, with 11 bases that match TRBD2. CDR1 and CDR2 (germline): LNHDA, SQIVND (reference sequence). V was clipped by 4 bases and J by 3 bases; unmatched bases: 7. The CDR3 covers 17 residues. In nucleotides, the CDR3 is TGTGCCAGTAGTAACACCGGGACTAGCGGCTACACCGGGGAGCTGTTTTTT. Residues: CASSNTGTSGYTGELFF.

V is TRBV9 and J is TRBJ2-5, with D unclear. Trimming took off 0 bases at V and 3 bases at J, with 6 bases between the two ends. The CDR3 covers 13 residues. Per germline, CDR1 SGDLS and CDR2 YYNGEE. The CDR3 nucleotides are TGTGCCAGCAGCGTAGATAAGAAAGAGACCCAGTACTTC. Amino acids: CASSVDKKETQYF. The full variable domain, in which reference TRBV9 and TRBJ2-5 provide the parts outside the CDR3, is DSGVTQTPKHLITATGQRVTLRCSPRSGDLSVYWYQQSLDQGLQFLIQYYNGEERAKGNILERFSAQQFPDLHSELNLSSLELGDSALYFCASSVDKKETQYFGPGTRLLVL.

This clone was seen just once. The chain employs TRBV19 and TRBJ2-5; D uncertain. CDR1 and CDR2 (germline): LNHDA, SQIVND (reference sequence). V was cut by 1 base and J by 2 bases, with 5 bases left in between. The length of the CDR3 is 13 residues. This chain's CDR3 is CASSIGQQETQYF. CDR3 sequence (DNA): TGTGCCAGTAGTATAGGGCAGCAAGAGACCCAGTACTTC. Full variable domain (remainder filled in from reference TRBV19 and TRBJ2-5): DGGITQSPKYLFRKEGQNVTLSCEQNLNHDAMYWYRQDPGQGLRLIYYSQIVNDFQKGDIAEGYSVSREKKESFPLTVTSAQKNPTAFYLCASSIGQQETQYFGPGTRLLVL.

The gene calls are TRBV5-1 and TRBJ2-1; either TRBD1 or TRBD2 may supply D (6 bases each). Trimming cost V 2 bases and J 7 bases, with 19 bases left between them. The germline V gene has CDR1 SGHRS and CDR2 YFSETQ. The CDR3 is 16 amino acids. The CDR3 nucleotides read TGCGCCAGCAGCTTTGGTCGGAGCGGAGGGGGAAATGAGCAGTTCTTC. This sequence encodes CASSFGRSGGGNEQFF.

The genes are TRBV4-1 and TRBJ1-1; possibly TRBD1 for D (5 bases). V was trimmed by 4 bases and J by 4 bases, leaving 19 bases between them. The CDR3 runs to 16 residues. Germline CDR1 reads MGHRA; CDR2 reads YSYEKL. In DNA, the CDR3 is TGCGCCAGCAGCCGGGGACTGCTACTGGGCAGCACTGAAGCTTTCTTT. Its translation: CASSRGLLLGSTEAFF.

J is TRBJ2-7 and V is TRBV28; perhaps D is TRBD1 or TRBD2 (5 bases each). The CDR3 length is 16 residues. Looked up from germline, CDR1 is MDHEN and CDR2 is SYDVKM. The V gene lost 7 bases and the J gene lost 5 bases, with 24 bases spanning the gap. The CDR3 nucleotides read TGTGCCAGCACATTATCACTTCCGGGACCTTTCAACGAGCAGTACTTC. This codes for CASTLSLPGPFNEQYF. The entire variable domain, with the rest obtained from reference TRBV28 and TRBJ2-7, is as follows: DVKVTQSSRYLVKRTGEKVFLECVQDMDHENMFWYRQDPGLGLRLIYFSYDVKMKEKGDIPEGYSVSREKKERFSLILESASTNQTSMYLCASTLSLPGPFNEQYFGPGTRLTVT.

This clone has only a few counts. The chain has TRBV4-1 and TRBJ1-2; 10 bases are shared with TRBD1. The CDR3 contains 16 residues. V was pared by 0 bases and J by 4 bases, with 5 bases of the junction left unmatched. The germline CDR1 and CDR2 sequences are MGHRA and YSYEKL. CDR3 DNA sequence: TGCGCCAGCAGCCAAGATTCGACAGGGGGCGGCTATGGCTACACCTTC. Protein product: CASSQDSTGGGYGYTF.

V usage is TRBV5-5 and J usage is TRBJ2-7; the D gene is possibly TRBD1 (5 bases). The V and J ends lost 4 bases and 2 bases respectively, with 13 bases between them. The CDR3 is 14 amino acids. Germline lookup yields CDR1 SGHKS and CDR2 YYEKEE (reference sequence). The DNA for the CDR3 is TGTGCCAGCAGCCCCTTACAGGCGCCCTACGAGCAGTACTTC. It is translated as CASSPLQAPYEQYF.